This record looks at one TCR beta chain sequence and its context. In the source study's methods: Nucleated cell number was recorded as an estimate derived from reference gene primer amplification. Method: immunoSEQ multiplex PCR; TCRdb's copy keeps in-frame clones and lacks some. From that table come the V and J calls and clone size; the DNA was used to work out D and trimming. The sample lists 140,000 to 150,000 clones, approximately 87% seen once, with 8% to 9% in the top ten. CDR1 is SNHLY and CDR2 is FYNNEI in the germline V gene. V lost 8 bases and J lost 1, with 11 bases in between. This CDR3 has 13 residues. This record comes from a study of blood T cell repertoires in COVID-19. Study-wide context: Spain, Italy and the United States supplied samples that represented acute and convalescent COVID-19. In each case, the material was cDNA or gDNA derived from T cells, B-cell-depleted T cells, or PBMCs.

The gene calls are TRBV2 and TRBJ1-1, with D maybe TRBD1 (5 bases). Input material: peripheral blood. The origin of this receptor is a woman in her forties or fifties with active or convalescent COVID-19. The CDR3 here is CASRAGRNTEAFF. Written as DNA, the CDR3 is TGTGCCAGCCGGGCAGGGCGGAACACTGAAGCTTTCTTT.